These 24 T cell receptor beta chains originate from one sample sequenced in a study of blood T cell repertoires in COVID-19. Repertoires were generated with immunoSEQ multiplex PCR, while TCRdb's copy carries only in-frame clones and drops some. Among some 200,000 clones, 90% to 95% were seen once, and the ten largest hold 0.6% to 0.9%. Sequenced input: peripheral blood. These receptors were taken from a man aged 25-45 years with COVID-19, enrolled during active disease.

In this sample, this clone turned up once. This chain links TRBV5-6 with TRBJ1-5; D uncertain. V was trimmed by 0 bases and J by 8 bases, leaving 12 bases between them. The CDR3 has 14 amino acids. Germline V CDR1 and CDR2: SGHDT, YYEEEE. CDR3 protein: CASSLGHGIEPQHF. The CDR3, as DNA: TGTGCCAGCAGCTTGGGACACGGGATTGAGCCCCAGCATTTT. Drawing the rest from reference TRBV5-6 and TRBJ1-5, the complete variable domain is DAGVTQSPTHLIKTRGQQVTLRCSPKSGHDTVSWYQQALGQGPQFIFQYYEEEERQRGNFPDRFSGHQFPNYSSELNVNALLLGDSALYLCASSLGHGIEPQHFGDGTRLSIL.

The chain has TRBV5-1 and TRBJ2-1; 8 bases align to TRBD1. Germline V CDR1 and CDR2: SGHRS, YFSETQ. The CDR3 totals 15 residues. V gave up 4 bases and J gave up 4 bases; unmatched junction bases: 7. Here the CDR3 reads CASSLGQERYNEQFF. Written as DNA, the CDR3 is TGCGCCAGCAGCCTGGGACAGGAGAGATACAATGAGCAGTTCTTC.

The J gene is TRBJ1-2, the V gene TRBV7-9; 9 bases align to TRBD1. The trim removed 8 bases at V and 5 bases at J, leaving 3 bases unmatched. This CDR3 region has 12 residues. Per the germline V gene, CDR1 is SEHNR and CDR2 is FQNEAQ (reference sequence). CDR3 nucleotides: TGTGCCAGCGGCGGACAGGGGTATGGCTACACCTTC. This encodes CASGGQGYGYTF.

This clone was recorded only once. The chain joins TRBV19 to TRBJ1-1; possible D gene TRBD1, 5 bases. Germline assignment: CDR1 LNHDA and CDR2 SQIVND (reference sequence). There are 13 residues in the CDR3. Trimming removed 8 bases from V and 4 bases from J, with 14 bases in between. CDR3: CASWEAGITEAFF. CDR3 sequence (DNA): TGTGCCAGTTGGGAGGCAGGGATCACTGAAGCTTTCTTT.

J is TRBJ2-1 and V is TRBV5-4; TRBD1 might be the D (6 bases). This CDR3 region has 13 residues. V dropped 4 bases and J dropped 7 bases, with 12 bases sitting between them. Per the germline V gene, CDR1 is SGHNT and CDR2 is YYREEE (reference sequence). CDR3 in DNA: TGTGCCAGCAGCACCCAACAGGGAAATGAGCAGTTCTTC. Protein product: CASSTQQGNEQFF. Filled out from reference TRBV5-4 and TRBJ2-1, the complete variable domain reads ETGVTQSPTHLIKTRGQQVTLRCSSQSGHNTVSWYQQALGQGPQFIFQYYREEENGRGNFPPRFSGLQFPNYSSELNVNALELDDSALYLCASSTQQGNEQFFGPGTRLTVL.

This sequence joins TRBV29-1 and TRBJ1-2; a possible D gene is TRBD1 (6 bases). Germline V gene lookup returns CDR1 SQVTM and CDR2 ANQGSEA. V lost 3 bases to trimming and J lost 4 bases, with 12 bases between them. The length of the CDR3 is 13 residues. CDR3 in DNA: TGCAGCGTTGAGGGGCAGGGGAGCTATGGCTACACCTTC. It specifies CSVEGQGSYGYTF.

In this sample, this clone turned up once. The CDR3, as DNA: TGTGCCAGTAGTGCAAGGGGGGGGACTACGGAGCAGTACTTC. It translates to CASSARGGTTEQYF. V is TRBV19 and J is TRBJ2-7, with D tentatively TRBD2 (7 bases). The CDR3 extends over 14 amino acids. The germline CDR1 and CDR2 sequences are LNHDA and SQIVND (reference sequence). V lost 5 bases and J 7 bases, leaving 18 bases between the germline ends.

The chain links TRBV11-2 to TRBJ2-1; weak D call: TRBD1 (6 bases). The V gene's germline CDR1 is SGHAT and CDR2 FQNNGV. This CDR3 is built from 14 residues. Trimming took 2 bases from V and 3 from J, leaving 8 bases between them. The CDR3 sequence: CASSLQTGYNEQFF. The CDR3 DNA reads as TGTGCCAGCAGCTTACAGACAGGCTACAATGAGCAGTTCTTC. Full variable domain (missing parts from reference TRBV11-2 and TRBJ2-1): EAGVAQSPRYKIIEKRQSVAFWCNPISGHATLYWYQQILGQGPKLLIQFQNNGVVDDSQLPKDRFSAERLKGVDSTLKIQPAKLEDSAVYLCASSLQTGYNEQFFGPGTRLTVL.

The chain has TRBV7-9 and TRBJ1-1, with D uncertain. The germline V gene encodes CDR1 SEHNR and CDR2 FQNEAQ (reference sequence). The CDR3 consists of 15 residues. The germline V and J ends were trimmed by 5 bases and 0 bases, with 13 bases remaining between them. In nucleotides, the CDR3 is TGTGCCAGCAGCCCAGGTGGGTCAATGAACACTGAAGCTTTCTTT. Its protein is CASSPGGSMNTEAFF.

V usage is TRBV6-5 and J usage is TRBJ1-1, with 7 positions matching TRBD1. The CDR3 contains 15 residues. The germline V gene encodes CDR1 MNHEY and CDR2 SVGAGI. Trimming at V came to 5 bases and at J to 6 bases, leaving 12 bases not matched to a gene. The CDR3, as DNA: TGTGCCAGCAGTACCTGGACAGGACCCTACGCTGAAGCTTTCTTT. Translated: CASSTWTGPYAEAFF.

This clone is a singleton in its sample. The chain has TRBV6-6 and TRBJ1-1; 10 nucleotides agree with TRBD1. This CDR3 contains 16 residues. CDR1 is MNHNY, CDR2 SVGAGI, per germline (reference sequence). After removal of 5 bases from V and 2 bases from J, the junction contained 8 bases not matched to a gene. The CDR3 DNA is TGTGCCAGCAGTCACAGCCGGGACAGGGGTAACACTGAAGCTTTCTTT. This sequence encodes CASSHSRDRGNTEAFF.

This CDR3 is CASSSTGLSSYNEQFF. CDR3 DNA sequence: TGTGCCAGCAGTTCGACAGGGCTGAGCTCCTACAATGAGCAGTTCTTC. The chain carries TRBV27 and TRBJ2-1; 7 bases are shared with TRBD1. Looked up from germline, CDR1 is MNHEY and CDR2 is SMNVEV (reference sequence). The V segment lost 4 bases and the J segment 0 bases; nucleotides outside the gene matches: 6. The CDR3 has 16 amino acids.

This chain uses TRBV29-1 with TRBJ2-5; TRBD2 agrees at 10 bases. With 6 bases clipped from V and 5 bases from J, the junction kept 6 bases outside the gene matches. Germline lookup yields CDR1 SQVTM and CDR2 ANQGSEA. CDR3 length: 13 residues. The CDR3 sequence: CSVSGGAGETQYF. Written as DNA, the CDR3 is TGCAGCGTAAGCGGGGGGGCCGGGGAGACCCAGTACTTC.

The chain employs TRBV15 and TRBJ1-1, with no clear D. V gave up 5 bases and J gave up 3 bases, with 10 bases separating them. The CDR3 is made up of 13 amino acids. The V gene's germline CDR1 is LNHNV and CDR2 YYDKDF (reference sequence). CDR3 sequence reads: CATSLHRDTEAFF. The CDR3 nucleotides are TGTGCCACCAGCTTACATCGGGACACTGAAGCTTTCTTT.

The chain links TRBV7-2 to TRBJ2-1; 7 bases are shared with TRBD2. In germline, CDR1 is SGHTA, CDR2 FQGNSA. The CDR3 has 16 residues. Unmatched junction bases numbered 8, after V lost 4 bases and J lost 2 bases. Here the CDR3 reads CASSSRLAGAYNEQFF. The CDR3, as DNA: TGTGCCAGCAGCTCCAGACTAGCTGGGGCCTACAATGAGCAGTTCTTC.

The V gene is TRBV9, the J gene TRBJ2-5, with TRBD1 identical over 10 bases. The CDR3 extends over 16 amino acids. J gave up 2 bases and V 3 bases, and 7 bases lay outside the gene matches. The germline gives CDR1 SGDLS, CDR2 YYNGEE. The CDR3 spells CASSGGQGGRQETQYF. The DNA for the CDR3 is TGTGCCAGCAGCGGCGGACAGGGGGGGCGGCAAGAGACCCAGTACTTC.

The genes are TRBV7-3 and TRBJ1-1; 7 bases are a match to TRBD1. This CDR3 comprises 14 residues. V was pared by 5 bases and J by 3 bases, with 6 bases of the junction left unmatched. The V gene's germline CDR1 is SGHTA and CDR2 FQGTGA. The CDR3 DNA sequence: TGTGCCAGCAGCCCCCAGGGGGAGGACACTGAAGCTTTCTTT. As protein: CASSPQGEDTEAFF.

V and J are TRBV5-6 and TRBJ2-7; 7 bases align to TRBD1. This CDR3 region has 15 residues. The germline V gene has CDR1 SGHDT and CDR2 YYEEEE. V dropped 0 bases and J dropped 8; count of bases not matched to a gene: 11. This CDR3 is CASSLEDRSHAKQYF. The CDR3 DNA is TGTGCCAGCAGCTTGGAGGACAGGAGCCATGCGAAGCAGTACTTC.

This clone has just one count. The chain recombines TRBV27 with TRBJ1-4; D possibly corresponds to TRBD1 (5 bases). The germline V and J ends were trimmed by 5 bases and 7 bases, with 20 bases remaining between them. The germline gives CDR1 MNHEY, CDR2 SMNVEV (reference sequence). This CDR3 is 16 amino acids long. CDR3 loop: CASSPPPGERGEKLFF. The CDR3, as DNA: TGTGCCAGCAGTCCCCCTCCGGGGGAGAGGGGTGAAAAACTGTTTTTT.

The genes are TRBV19 and TRBJ1-1; D call uncertain. The CDR3 has 13 amino acids. V was pared by 7 bases and J by 5 bases, with 14 bases between. Germline V gene data show CDR1 as LNHDA and CDR2 as SQIVND (reference sequence). This CDR3 reads CASTPGRWTEAFF. The CDR3 nucleotides read TGTGCCAGTACCCCGGGGAGGTGGACTGAAGCTTTCTTT. Looking up the rest from reference TRBV19 and TRBJ1-1 gives the full variable domain: DGGITQSPKYLFRKEGQNVTLSCEQNLNHDAMYWYRQDPGQGLRLIYYSQIVNDFQKGDIAEGYSVSREKKESFPLTVTSAQKNPTAFYLCASTPGRWTEAFFGQGTRLTVV.

The rearrangement links TRBV19 to TRBJ2-5, with 9 bases identical to TRBD1. The CDR3 runs to 15 residues. Germline CDR1 is LNHDA and CDR2 is SQIVND (reference sequence). Trimming removed 4 bases from V and 5 bases from J; junction bases left unmatched: 8. CDR3 in amino acids: CASSTGQGGLETQYF. The CDR3 DNA sequence: TGTGCCAGTAGTACGGGACAGGGAGGCTTGGAGACCCAGTACTTC.

This clone is a singleton in its sample. V and J are TRBV6-4 and TRBJ2-1, with 7 bases aligning to TRBD1. Per germline, CDR1 MRHNA and CDR2 SNTAGT. With V trimmed by 4 bases and J by 9 bases, 18 bases remained unmatched. The CDR3 extends over 17 amino acids. CDR3: CASSVTAGGSRGLEQFF. The DNA for the CDR3 is TGTGCCAGCAGTGTGACGGCAGGGGGTTCTAGGGGTCTTGAGCAGTTCTTC.

On this clone itself: Other DNA sequences in this sample translate to the same CDR3. V and J are TRBV7-3 and TRBJ2-3; possibly TRBD2 for D (5 bases). The CDR3 contains 13 residues. The V end lost 5 bases, the J end lost 6 bases, and 12 bases lay between the germline ends. The germline CDR1 and CDR2 sequences are SGHTA and FQGTGA. CDR3 sequence (DNA): TGTGCCAGCAGCCCGCTCCCGGGGGATACGCAGTATTTT. Translation gives CASSPLPGDTQYF.

The chain carries TRBV11-2 and TRBJ2-1; D is perhaps TRBD1 (5 bases). V was clipped by 0 bases and J by 8 bases, with 14 bases between them. This CDR3 contains 15 residues. CDR1 and CDR2 from the germline V gene are SGHAT and FQNNGV. The CDR3 nucleotides are TGTGCCAGCAGCTTAGAGGGGCGAACGGAAGATGAGCAGTTCTTC. Amino acid sequence: CASSLEGRTEDEQFF.